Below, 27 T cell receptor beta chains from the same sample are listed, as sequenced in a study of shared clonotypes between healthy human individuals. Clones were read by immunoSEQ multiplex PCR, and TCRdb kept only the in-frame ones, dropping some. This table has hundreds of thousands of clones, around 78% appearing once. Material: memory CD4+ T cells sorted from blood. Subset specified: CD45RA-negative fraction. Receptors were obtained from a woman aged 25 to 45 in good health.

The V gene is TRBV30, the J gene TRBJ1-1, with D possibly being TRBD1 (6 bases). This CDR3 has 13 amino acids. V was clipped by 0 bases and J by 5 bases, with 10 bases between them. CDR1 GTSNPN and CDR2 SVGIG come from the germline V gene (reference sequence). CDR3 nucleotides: TGTGCCTGGAGTGTCAGGGGACGAACTGAAGCTTTCTTT. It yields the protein CAWSVRGRTEAFF.

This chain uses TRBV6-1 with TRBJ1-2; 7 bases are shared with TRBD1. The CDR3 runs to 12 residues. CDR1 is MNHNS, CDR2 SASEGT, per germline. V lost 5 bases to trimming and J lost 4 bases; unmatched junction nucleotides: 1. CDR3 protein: CASSSGGYGYTF. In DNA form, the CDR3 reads TGTGCCAGCAGTTCAGGGGGCTATGGCTACACCTTC.

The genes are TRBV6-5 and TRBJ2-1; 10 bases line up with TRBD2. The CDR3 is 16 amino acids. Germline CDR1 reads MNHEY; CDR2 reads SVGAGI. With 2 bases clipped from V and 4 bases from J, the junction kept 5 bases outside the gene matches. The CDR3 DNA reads TGTGCCAGCAGTTACAGAGCGGGAGGGTCGTACAATGAGCAGTTCTTC. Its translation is CASSYRAGGSYNEQFF.

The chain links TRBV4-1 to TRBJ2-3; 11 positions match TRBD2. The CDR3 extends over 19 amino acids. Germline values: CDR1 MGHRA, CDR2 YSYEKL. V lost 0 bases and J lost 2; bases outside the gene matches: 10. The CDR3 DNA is TGCGCCAGCAGCCAAGAGGTCCAGGGACTAGCGGATCTCACAGATACGCAGTATTTT. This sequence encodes CASSQEVQGLADLTDTQYF.

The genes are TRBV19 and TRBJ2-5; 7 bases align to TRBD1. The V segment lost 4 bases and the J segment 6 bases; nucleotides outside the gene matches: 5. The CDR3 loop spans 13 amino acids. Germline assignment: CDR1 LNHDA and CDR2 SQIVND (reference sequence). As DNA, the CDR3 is TGTGCCAGTAGTAGTACAGGGGTGCAGACCCAGTACTTC. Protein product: CASSSTGVQTQYF.

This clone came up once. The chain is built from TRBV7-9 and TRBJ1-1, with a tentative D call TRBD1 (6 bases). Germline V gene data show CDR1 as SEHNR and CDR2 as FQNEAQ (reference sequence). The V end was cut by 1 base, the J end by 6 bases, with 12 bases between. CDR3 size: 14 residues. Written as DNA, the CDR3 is TGTGCCAGCAGCTTAGACAGGGACGTTGCTGAAGCTTTCTTT. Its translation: CASSLDRDVAEAFF. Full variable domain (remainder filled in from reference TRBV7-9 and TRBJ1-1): DTGVSQNPRHKITKRGQNVTFRCDPISEHNRLYWYRQTLGQGPEFLTYFQNEAQLEKSRLLSDRFSAERPKGSFSTLEIQRTEQGDSAMYLCASSLDRDVAEAFFGQGTRLTVV.

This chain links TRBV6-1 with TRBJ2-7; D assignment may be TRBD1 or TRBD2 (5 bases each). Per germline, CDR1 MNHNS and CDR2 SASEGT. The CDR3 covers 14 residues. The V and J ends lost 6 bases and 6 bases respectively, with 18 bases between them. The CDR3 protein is CASSGIGVRGEQYF. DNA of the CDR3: TGTGCCAGCAGCGGTATCGGGGTAAGGGGCGAGCAGTACTTC.

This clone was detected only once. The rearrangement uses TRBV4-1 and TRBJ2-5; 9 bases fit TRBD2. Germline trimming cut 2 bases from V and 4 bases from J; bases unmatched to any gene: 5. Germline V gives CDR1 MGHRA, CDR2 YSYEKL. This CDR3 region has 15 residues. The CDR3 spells CASSQLGLARETQYF. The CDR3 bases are TGCGCCAGCAGCCAACTTGGACTAGCGCGAGAGACCCAGTACTTC.

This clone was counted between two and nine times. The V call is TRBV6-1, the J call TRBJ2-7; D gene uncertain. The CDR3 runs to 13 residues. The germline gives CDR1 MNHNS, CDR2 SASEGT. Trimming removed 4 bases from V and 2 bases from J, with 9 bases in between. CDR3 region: CASSGTVPYEQYF. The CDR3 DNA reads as TGTGCCAGCAGTGGTACAGTCCCCTACGAGCAGTACTTC.

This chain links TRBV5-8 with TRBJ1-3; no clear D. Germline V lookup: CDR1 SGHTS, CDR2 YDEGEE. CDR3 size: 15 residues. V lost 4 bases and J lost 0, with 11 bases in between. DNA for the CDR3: TGTGCCAGCAGCCTCGGGTCTTACTCTGGAAACACCATATATTTT. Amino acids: CASSLGSYSGNTIYF.

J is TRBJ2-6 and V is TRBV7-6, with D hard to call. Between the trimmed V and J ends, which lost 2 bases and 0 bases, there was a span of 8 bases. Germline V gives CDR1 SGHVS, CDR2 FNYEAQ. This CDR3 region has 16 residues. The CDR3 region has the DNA TGTGCCAGCAGCTTAAGACAAATCTCTGGGGCCAACGTCCTGACTTTC. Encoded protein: CASSLRQISGANVLTF. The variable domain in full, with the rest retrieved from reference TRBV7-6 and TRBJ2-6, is GAGVSQSPRYKVTKRGQDVALRCDPISGHVSLYWYRQALGQGPEFLTYFNYEAQQDKSGLPNDRFSAERPEGSISTLTIQRTEQRDSAMYRCASSLRQISGANVLTFGAGSRLTVL.

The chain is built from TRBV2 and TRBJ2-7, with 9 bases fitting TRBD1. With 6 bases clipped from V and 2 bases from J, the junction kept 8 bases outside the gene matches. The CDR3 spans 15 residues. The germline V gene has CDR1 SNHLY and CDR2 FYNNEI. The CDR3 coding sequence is TGTGCCAGCAGGCATGGGACAGGGAATACCTACGAGCAGTACTTC. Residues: CASRHGTGNTYEQYF. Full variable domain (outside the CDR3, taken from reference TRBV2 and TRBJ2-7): EPEVTQTPSHQVTQMGQEVILRCVPISNHLYFYWYRQILGQKVEFLVSFYNNEISEKSEIFDDQFSVERPDGSNFTLKIRSTKLEDSAMYFCASRHGTGNTYEQYFGPGTRLTVT.

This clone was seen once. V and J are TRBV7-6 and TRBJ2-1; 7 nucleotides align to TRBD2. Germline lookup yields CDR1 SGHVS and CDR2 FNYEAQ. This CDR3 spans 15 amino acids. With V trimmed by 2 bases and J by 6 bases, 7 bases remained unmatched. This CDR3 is CASSLTSVKGNEQFF. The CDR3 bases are TGTGCCAGCAGCTTAACTAGCGTAAAAGGCAATGAGCAGTTCTTC.

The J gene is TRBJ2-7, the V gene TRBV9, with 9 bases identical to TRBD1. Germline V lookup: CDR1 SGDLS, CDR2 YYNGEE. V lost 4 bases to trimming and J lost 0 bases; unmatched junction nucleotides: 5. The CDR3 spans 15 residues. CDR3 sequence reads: CASSPGTGSSYEQYF. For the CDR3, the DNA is TGTGCCAGCAGCCCCGGGACAGGGAGCTCCTACGAGCAGTACTTC.

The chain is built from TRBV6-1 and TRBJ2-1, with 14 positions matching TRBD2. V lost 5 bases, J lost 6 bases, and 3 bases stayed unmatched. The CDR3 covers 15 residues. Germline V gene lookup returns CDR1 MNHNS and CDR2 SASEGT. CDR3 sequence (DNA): TGTGCCAGCAGTAGAGGGACTAGCGGGAGCAATGAGCAGTTCTTC. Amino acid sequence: CASSRGTSGSNEQFF.

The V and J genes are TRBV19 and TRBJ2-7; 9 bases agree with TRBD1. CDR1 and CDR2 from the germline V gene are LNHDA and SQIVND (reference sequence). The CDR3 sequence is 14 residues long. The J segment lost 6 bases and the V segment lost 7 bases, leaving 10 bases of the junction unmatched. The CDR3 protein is CASTPGTGRPEQYF. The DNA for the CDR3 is TGTGCCAGTACCCCCGGGACAGGGAGGCCCGAGCAGTACTTC. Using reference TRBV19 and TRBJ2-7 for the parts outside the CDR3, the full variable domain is DGGITQSPKYLFRKEGQNVTLSCEQNLNHDAMYWYRQDPGQGLRLIYYSQIVNDFQKGDIAEGYSVSREKKESFPLTVTSAQKNPTAFYLCASTPGTGRPEQYFGPGTRLTVT.

CDR3 in DNA: TGCGCCAGCAGCGAGACAGGGGGTACCTACAATGAGCAGTTCTTC. Translating it yields CASSETGGTYNEQFF. The V call is TRBV5-1, the J call TRBJ2-1; 9 nucleotides align to TRBD1. CDR1 is SGHRS and CDR2 is YFSETQ in the germline V gene. The CDR3 extends over 15 amino acids. Unmatched junction bases numbered 4, after V lost 4 bases and J lost 2 bases.

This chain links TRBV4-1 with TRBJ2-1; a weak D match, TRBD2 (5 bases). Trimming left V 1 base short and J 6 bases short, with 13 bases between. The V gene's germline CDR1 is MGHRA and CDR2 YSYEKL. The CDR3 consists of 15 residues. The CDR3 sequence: CASSQVGPRGNEQFF. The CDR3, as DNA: TGCGCCAGCAGCCAAGTTGGACCCCGGGGCAATGAGCAGTTCTTC.

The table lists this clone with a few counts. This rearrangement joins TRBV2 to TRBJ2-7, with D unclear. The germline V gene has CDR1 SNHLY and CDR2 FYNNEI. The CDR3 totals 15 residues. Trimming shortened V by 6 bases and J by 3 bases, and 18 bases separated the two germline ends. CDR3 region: CASSPNWSSDYEQYF. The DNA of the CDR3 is TGTGCCAGCAGCCCCAATTGGAGTTCGGACTACGAGCAGTACTTC.

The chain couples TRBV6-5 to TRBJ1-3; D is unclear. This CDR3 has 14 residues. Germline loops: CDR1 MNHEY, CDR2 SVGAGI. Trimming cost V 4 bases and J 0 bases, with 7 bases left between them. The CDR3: CASSSLNSGNTIYF. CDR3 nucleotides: TGTGCCAGCAGTTCTCTAAACTCTGGAAACACCATATATTTT.

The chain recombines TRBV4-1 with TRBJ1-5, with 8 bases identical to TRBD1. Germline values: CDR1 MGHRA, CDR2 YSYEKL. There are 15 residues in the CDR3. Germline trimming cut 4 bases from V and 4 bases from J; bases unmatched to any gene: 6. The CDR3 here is CASSPSQGDNQPQHF. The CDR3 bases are TGCGCCAGCAGCCCTTCACAGGGGGATAATCAGCCCCAGCATTTT.

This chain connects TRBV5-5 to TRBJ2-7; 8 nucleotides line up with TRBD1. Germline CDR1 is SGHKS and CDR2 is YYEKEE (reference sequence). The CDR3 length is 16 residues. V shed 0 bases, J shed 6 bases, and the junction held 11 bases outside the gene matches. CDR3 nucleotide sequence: TGTGCCAGCAGCTTGGACGGGACAGGAATGGTCGGCGAGCAGTACTTC. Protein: CASSLDGTGMVGEQYF.

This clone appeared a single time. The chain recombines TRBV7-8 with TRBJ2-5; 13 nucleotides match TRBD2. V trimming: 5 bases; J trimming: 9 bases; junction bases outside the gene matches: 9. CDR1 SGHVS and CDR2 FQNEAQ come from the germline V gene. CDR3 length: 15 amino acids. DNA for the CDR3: TGTGCCAGCAGCCTCACGGGACTAGCGGGATCTGCCCAGTACTTC. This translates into CASSLTGLAGSAQYF.

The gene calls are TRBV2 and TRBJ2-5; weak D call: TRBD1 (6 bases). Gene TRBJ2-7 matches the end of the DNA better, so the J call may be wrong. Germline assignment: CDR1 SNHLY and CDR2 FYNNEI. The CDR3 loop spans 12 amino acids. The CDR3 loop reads CASSTGWDEQYF. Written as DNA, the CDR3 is TGTGCCAGCAGTACAGGGTGGGACGAGCAGTACTTC.

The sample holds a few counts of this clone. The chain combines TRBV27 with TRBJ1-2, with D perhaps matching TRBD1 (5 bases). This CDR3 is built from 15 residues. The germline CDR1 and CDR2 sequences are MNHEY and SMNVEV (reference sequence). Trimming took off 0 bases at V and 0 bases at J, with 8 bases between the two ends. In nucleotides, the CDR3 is TGTGCCAGCAGTTTATCCGGACAAACTAACTATGGCTACACCTTC. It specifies CASSLSGQTNYGYTF.

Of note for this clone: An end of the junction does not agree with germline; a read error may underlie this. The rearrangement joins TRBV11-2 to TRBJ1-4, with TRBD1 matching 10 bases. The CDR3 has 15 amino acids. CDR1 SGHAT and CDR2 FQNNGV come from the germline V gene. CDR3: CAGSNKDRGGEKLFF. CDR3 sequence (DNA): TGTGCCGGCAGCAACAAGGACAGGGGGGGCGAAAAACTGTTTTTT.

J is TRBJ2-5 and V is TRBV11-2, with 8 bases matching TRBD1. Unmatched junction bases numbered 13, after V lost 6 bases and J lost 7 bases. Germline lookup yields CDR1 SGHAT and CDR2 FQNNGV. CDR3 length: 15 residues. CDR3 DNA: TGTGCCAGCAGTTCGGACAGGGCCAAGGACGGGACCCAGTACTTC. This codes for CASSSDRAKDGTQYF.